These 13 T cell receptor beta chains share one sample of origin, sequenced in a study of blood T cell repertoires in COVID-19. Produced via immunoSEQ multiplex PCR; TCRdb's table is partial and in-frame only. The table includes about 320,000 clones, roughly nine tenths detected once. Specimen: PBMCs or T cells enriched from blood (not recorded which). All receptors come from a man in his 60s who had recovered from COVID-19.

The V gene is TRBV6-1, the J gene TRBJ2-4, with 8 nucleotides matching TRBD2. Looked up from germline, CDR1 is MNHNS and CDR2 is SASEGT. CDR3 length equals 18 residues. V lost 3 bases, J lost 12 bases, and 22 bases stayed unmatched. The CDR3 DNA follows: TGTGCCAGCAGTGATGAGACACGGGGACTAGGGGTCAGAAACGGTCAGTACTTC. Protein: CASSDETRGLGVRNGQYF.

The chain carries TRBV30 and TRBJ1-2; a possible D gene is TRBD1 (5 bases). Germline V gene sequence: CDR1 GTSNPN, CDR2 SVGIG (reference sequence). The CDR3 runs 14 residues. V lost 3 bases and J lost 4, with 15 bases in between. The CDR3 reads CAWRNQGSGYGYTF. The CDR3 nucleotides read TGTGCCTGGAGGAACCAGGGATCGGGCTATGGCTACACCTTC.

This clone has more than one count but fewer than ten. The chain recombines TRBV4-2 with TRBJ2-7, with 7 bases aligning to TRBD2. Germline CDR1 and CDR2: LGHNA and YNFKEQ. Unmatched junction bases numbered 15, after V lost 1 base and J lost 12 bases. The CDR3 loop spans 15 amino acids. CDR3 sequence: CASSQAIKTGTNLYF. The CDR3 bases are TGTGCCAGCAGCCAAGCAATCAAGACCGGGACTAACCTGTACTTC.

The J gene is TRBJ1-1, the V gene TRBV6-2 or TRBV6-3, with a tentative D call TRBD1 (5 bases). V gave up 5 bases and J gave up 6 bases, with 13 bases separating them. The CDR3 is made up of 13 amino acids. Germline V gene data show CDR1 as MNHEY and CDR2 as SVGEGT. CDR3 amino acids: CASSTRQLSEAFF. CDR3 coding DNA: TGTGCCAGCAGTACGCGACAGTTATCTGAAGCTTTCTTT.

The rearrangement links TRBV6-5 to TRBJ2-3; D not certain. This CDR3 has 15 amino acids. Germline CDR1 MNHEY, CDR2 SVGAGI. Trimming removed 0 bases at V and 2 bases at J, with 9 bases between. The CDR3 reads CASSYSRLLTDTQYF. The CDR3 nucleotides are TGTGCCAGCAGTTACTCGAGATTACTCACAGATACGCAGTATTTT.

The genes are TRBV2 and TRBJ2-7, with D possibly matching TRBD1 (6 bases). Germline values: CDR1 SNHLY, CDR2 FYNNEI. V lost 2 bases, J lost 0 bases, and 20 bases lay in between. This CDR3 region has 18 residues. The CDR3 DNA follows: TGTGCCAGCAGTGAACAGGGGCGAAAAGGTCGACTCTCCTACGAGCAGTACTTC. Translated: CASSEQGRKGRLSYEQYF.

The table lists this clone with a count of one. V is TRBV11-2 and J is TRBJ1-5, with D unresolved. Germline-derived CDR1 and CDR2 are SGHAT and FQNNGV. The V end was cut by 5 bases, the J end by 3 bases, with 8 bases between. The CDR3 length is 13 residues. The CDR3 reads CASSHGLNQPQHF. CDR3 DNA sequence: TGTGCCAGCAGCCACGGACTCAATCAGCCCCAGCATTTT.

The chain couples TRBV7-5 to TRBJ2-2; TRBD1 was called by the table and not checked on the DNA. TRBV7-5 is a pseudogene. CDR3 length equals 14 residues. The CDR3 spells CARSLGQGTGELFF. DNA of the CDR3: TGTGCCAGAAGCTTGGGACAGGGCACCGGGGAGCTGTTTTTT.

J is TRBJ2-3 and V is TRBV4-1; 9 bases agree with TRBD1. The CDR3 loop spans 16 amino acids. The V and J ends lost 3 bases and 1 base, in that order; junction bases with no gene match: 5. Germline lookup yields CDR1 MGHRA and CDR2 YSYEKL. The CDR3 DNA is TGCGCCAGCAGCCAGGCGGGACAGGGAGGCACAGATACGCAGTATTTT. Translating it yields CASSQAGQGGTDTQYF.

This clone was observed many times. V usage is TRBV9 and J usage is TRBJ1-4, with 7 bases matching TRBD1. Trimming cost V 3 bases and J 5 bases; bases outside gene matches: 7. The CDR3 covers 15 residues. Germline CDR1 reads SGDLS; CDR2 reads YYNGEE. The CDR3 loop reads CASSGTGLGNEKLFF. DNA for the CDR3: TGTGCCAGCAGCGGGACAGGTCTGGGGAATGAAAAACTGTTTTTT.

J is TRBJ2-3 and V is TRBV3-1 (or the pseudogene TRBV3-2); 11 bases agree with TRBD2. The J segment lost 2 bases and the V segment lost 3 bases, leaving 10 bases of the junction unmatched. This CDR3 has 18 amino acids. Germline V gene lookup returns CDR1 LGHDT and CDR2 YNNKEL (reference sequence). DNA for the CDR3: TGTGCCAGCAGCCAGGATCCCTTGACTAGCGGGGACACAGATACGCAGTATTTT. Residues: CASSQDPLTSGDTDTQYF.

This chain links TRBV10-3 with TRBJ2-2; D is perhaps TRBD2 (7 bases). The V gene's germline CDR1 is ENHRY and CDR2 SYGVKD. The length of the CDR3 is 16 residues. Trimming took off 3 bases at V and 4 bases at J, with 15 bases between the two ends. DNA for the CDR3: TGTGCCATCAGTGAACAGGGAGGGTCGGCCACCGGGGAGCTGTTTTTT. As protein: CAISEQGGSATGELFF.

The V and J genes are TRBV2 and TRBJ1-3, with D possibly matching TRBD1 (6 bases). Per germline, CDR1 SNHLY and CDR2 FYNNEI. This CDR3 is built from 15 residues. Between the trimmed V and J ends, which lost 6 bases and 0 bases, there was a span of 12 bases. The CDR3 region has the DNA TGTGCCAGCAGCCAGGACAGAAACTCTGGAAACACCATATATTTT. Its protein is CASSQDRNSGNTIYF.